Presented here are 21 T cell receptor beta chains from one specimen sequenced in a study of blood T cell repertoires in COVID-19. Some clones are missing from TCRdb's copy, which holds only in-frame ones; the method was immunoSEQ multiplex PCR. The table has some 240,000 clones, about 80% seen once. Sequenced sample: PBMCs or T cells enriched from blood (not recorded which). Receptors were obtained from a man between 50 and 59 years old who had recovered from COVID-19.

This clone appeared a single time. J is TRBJ1-2 and V is TRBV7-8; D may be TRBD1 (5 bases). Germline lookup yields CDR1 SGHVS and CDR2 FQNEAQ. The CDR3 loop spans 16 amino acids. Trimming left V 7 bases short and J 2 bases short, with 20 bases between. DNA for the CDR3: TGTGCCAGCATCCTCTCACCGGGAGGGACCAACTATGGCTACACCTTC. This sequence encodes CASILSPGGTNYGYTF.

V usage is TRBV11-3 and J usage is TRBJ2-3; 8 bases are a match to TRBD1. Germline trimming cut 5 bases from V and 0 bases from J; bases unmatched to any gene: 7. Per the germline V gene, CDR1 is SGHNT and CDR2 is YENEEA. The CDR3 contains 16 residues. The CDR3 loop reads CASSPGTGMSTDTQYF. The DNA for the CDR3 is TGTGCCAGCAGCCCCGGGACAGGCATGAGCACAGATACGCAGTATTTT.

The chain joins TRBV5-1 to TRBJ2-1; a weak D match, TRBD1 (6 bases). V was shortened by 1 base and J by 4 bases, with 12 bases between the two germline ends. The germline V gene encodes CDR1 SGHRS and CDR2 YFSETQ. CDR3 length equals 15 residues. CDR3 sequence: CASSLTGGGYNEQFF. The DNA of the CDR3 is TGCGCCAGCAGCTTGACTGGGGGCGGTTACAATGAGCAGTTCTTC.

The chain carries TRBV23-1 and TRBJ1-2, with 8 bases fitting TRBD1. TRBV23-1 is an open reading frame, and its role is uncertain. This CDR3 comprises 14 residues. The ends lost 6 bases at V and 6 bases at J; junction bases unmatched: 9. CDR3: CASRDRVWPDGYTF. The CDR3 coding sequence is TGCGCCAGCAGGGACAGGGTTTGGCCCGATGGCTACACCTTC.

The V call is TRBV6-5, the J call TRBJ1-2, with D possibly TRBD1 on 6 matching bases. This CDR3 has 16 residues. Germline V gives CDR1 MNHEY, CDR2 SVGAGI. Trimming cost V 4 bases and J 0 bases, with 15 bases left between them. CDR3 nucleotides: TGTGCCAGCAGTTCCTCGGACAGACTTTCTAACTATGGCTACACCTTC. Encoded protein: CASSSSDRLSNYGYTF.

This chain uses TRBV19 with TRBJ1-1, with a possible D match to TRBD1 (5 bases). Looked up from germline, CDR1 is LNHDA and CDR2 is SQIVND (reference sequence). The CDR3 is 13 residues long. V dropped 5 bases and J dropped 7 bases, with 14 bases sitting between them. CDR3 residues: CASSPRTLNEAFF. The CDR3, as DNA: TGTGCCAGTAGTCCGAGGACATTGAATGAAGCTTTCTTT. The variable domain in full, with the rest retrieved from reference TRBV19 and TRBJ1-1, is DGGITQSPKYLFRKEGQNVTLSCEQNLNHDAMYWYRQDPGQGLRLIYYSQIVNDFQKGDIAEGYSVSREKKESFPLTVTSAQKNPTAFYLCASSPRTLNEAFFGQGTRLTVV.

The V gene is TRBV5-6, the J gene TRBJ2-5, with TRBD1 matching over 8 bases. This CDR3 contains 15 residues. Looked up from germline, CDR1 is SGHDT and CDR2 is YYEEEE. The V gene end was trimmed by 1 base and the J gene end by 4 bases; junction bases not matched to a gene: 6. The CDR3 reads CASSLNGRGRETQYF. The CDR3 nucleotides are TGTGCCAGCAGCTTGAACGGCAGGGGGCGAGAGACCCAGTACTTC.

This chain joins TRBV19 and TRBJ2-7; 7 positions agree with TRBD2. V gave up 5 bases and J gave up 8 bases; unmatched junction bases: 9. Germline assignment: CDR1 LNHDA and CDR2 SQIVND (reference sequence). The CDR3 is 13 residues long. CDR3 region: CASSPGGGGKQYF. The CDR3 DNA follows: TGTGCCAGTAGTCCGGGCGGGGGAGGAAAGCAGTACTTC.

V is TRBV19 and J is TRBJ1-5; 9 bases fit TRBD1. The germline V gene encodes CDR1 LNHDA and CDR2 SQIVND (reference sequence). The CDR3 has 16 residues. The V segment lost 4 bases and the J segment 7 bases; nucleotides outside the gene matches: 11. The CDR3 sequence is CASSTRTGAGEQPQHF. For the CDR3, the DNA is TGTGCCAGTAGTACGAGGACAGGGGCGGGTGAACAGCCCCAGCATTTT.

V gene TRBV9 combines with J gene TRBJ2-5, with 7 bases lining up with TRBD2. This CDR3 is 15 amino acids long. Germline lookup yields CDR1 SGDLS and CDR2 YYNGEE. V shed 2 bases, J shed 2 bases, and the junction held 6 bases outside the gene matches. The CDR3 coding sequence is TGTGCCAGCAGCGTTGGAGCGGGGCGGCAAGAGACCCAGTACTTC. Protein product: CASSVGAGRQETQYF.

CDR3 nucleotides: TGTGCCAGCAGCTCCGGGACAGGGTTTGTCGAGCAGTACTTC. Its protein is CASSSGTGFVEQYF. V is TRBV11-1 and J is TRBJ2-7; TRBD1 matches at 9 bases. Germline values: CDR1 SGHAT, CDR2 FQDESV (reference sequence). Trimming took 4 bases from V and 6 from J; bases not matched to a gene: 7. The CDR3 length is 14 residues.

CDR3 sequence: CASSQGERNEKLFF. The CDR3 coding sequence is TGTGCCAGCAGCCAAGGGGAGCGAAATGAAAAACTGTTTTTT. The V and J genes are TRBV4-2 and TRBJ1-4; D is undetermined. Germline lookup yields CDR1 LGHNA and CDR2 YNFKEQ. Trimming stripped 1 base from V and 5 bases from J, with 8 bases between. The CDR3 is 14 amino acids.

The chain links TRBV25-1 to TRBJ2-5, with D unresolved. V lost 5 bases to trimming and J lost 1 base, with 5 bases between them. The CDR3 is 12 amino acids. Per germline, CDR1 MGHDK and CDR2 SYGVNS. CDR3 amino acids: CASSLSQETQYF. As DNA, the CDR3 is TGTGCCAGCAGTCTTTCCCAAGAGACCCAGTACTTC.

The V call is TRBV18, the J call TRBJ1-4, with 12 nucleotides matching TRBD1. J was trimmed by 3 bases and V by 2 bases; bases with no gene match: 7. Germline-derived CDR1 and CDR2 are KGHSH and LQKENI. The CDR3 runs 18 residues. CDR3: CASSPKQGQGAANEKLFF. The CDR3 DNA reads as TGTGCCAGCTCACCAAAGCAGGGACAGGGGGCGGCTAATGAAAAACTGTTTTTT. The entire variable domain, with the rest obtained from reference TRBV18 and TRBJ1-4, is as follows: NAGVMQNPRHLVRRRGQEARLRCSPMKGHSHVYWYRQLPEEGLKFMVYLQKENIIDESGMPKERFSAEFPKEGPSILRIQQVVRGDSAAYFCASSPKQGQGAANEKLFFGSGTQLSVL.

The rearrangement joins TRBV28 to TRBJ2-3, with a possible D match to TRBD1 (5 bases). The CDR3 totals 13 residues. The V end was cut by 2 bases, the J end by 6 bases, with 9 bases between. Germline V gives CDR1 MDHEN, CDR2 SYDVKM. The CDR3, as DNA: TGTGCCAGCAGTTTAAAGGGGCGGGATACGCAGTATTTT. It translates to CASSLKGRDTQYF.

This clone was seen only once. The chain recombines TRBV28 with TRBJ2-1, with 8 nucleotides matching TRBD1. Losses at the gene ends were 5 bases for V and 2 bases for J; bases not matched to a gene: 5. The CDR3 runs 15 residues. Germline-derived CDR1 and CDR2 are MDHEN and SYDVKM. The CDR3 sequence is CASSTPDRAYNEQFF. The CDR3 DNA reads as TGTGCCAGCAGTACCCCGGACAGGGCCTACAATGAGCAGTTCTTC.

V usage is TRBV10-2 and J usage is TRBJ1-2; a weak D match, TRBD1 (5 bases). The CDR3 consists of 13 residues. The V end lost 4 bases, the J end lost 4 bases, and 10 bases lay between the germline ends. Germline loops: CDR1 WSHSY, CDR2 SAAADI. The CDR3 nucleotides are TGCGCCAGCAGTGGGACGACAGCCTATGGCTACACCTTC. Amino acid sequence: CASSGTTAYGYTF.

The chain carries TRBV2 and TRBJ1-4, with D possibly matching TRBD1 (6 bases). The CDR3 totals 13 residues. Germline-derived CDR1 and CDR2 are SNHLY and FYNNEI. V shed 2 bases and J shed 8 bases, with 9 bases lying between them. This CDR3 reads CASSERGYEKLFF. For the CDR3, the DNA is TGTGCCAGCAGTGAAAGGGGGTACGAAAAACTGTTTTTT.

The rearrangement joins TRBV7-3 to TRBJ2-7; TRBD2 matches at 10 bases. Germline-derived CDR1 and CDR2 are SGHTA and FQGTGA. Trimming cost V 5 bases and J 5 bases; bases outside gene matches: 6. The CDR3 loop spans 14 amino acids. The CDR3 region is CASSPSGGADEQYF. The CDR3 DNA follows: TGTGCCAGCAGCCCCAGCGGGGGGGCCGACGAGCAGTACTTC.

The chain recombines TRBV28 with TRBJ2-1; D is perhaps TRBD1 (6 bases). V was pared by 4 bases and J by 3 bases, with 10 bases between. CDR1 MDHEN and CDR2 SYDVKM come from the germline V gene. The CDR3 length is 14 residues. The CDR3 DNA reads TGTGCCAGCAGTTGGCTAGGGGGCTACAATGAGCAGTTCTTC. Its translation: CASSWLGGYNEQFF.

The chain is built from TRBV5-1 and TRBJ2-7; TRBD2 aligns across 8 bases. CDR3 length: 16 amino acids. From germline, CDR1 is SGHRS and CDR2 YFSETQ. The J segment lost 5 bases and the V segment lost 2 bases, leaving 12 bases of the junction unmatched. The CDR3 sequence is CASSFYRGGIADEQYF. The CDR3 DNA sequence: TGCGCCAGCAGCTTCTATCGGGGGGGAATCGCGGACGAGCAGTACTTC.